Below, 22 T cell receptor beta chains from the same sample are listed, as sequenced in a study of T cells in localized non-small cell lung cancer (TCRdb year 2020). Preparation of the library involved the immunoSEQ multiplex PCR assay. TCRdb took over this immuneACCESS table, retaining in-frame rearrangements with V and J assigned. Such tables are incomplete; in checked studies, under half of the missing clones stem from an unresolved V gene, and the remainder is unexplained. This sample holds around 3,200 clones; around 24% were observed only once. The ten largest make up 21% of the sample. This sample comprised lung tumor tissue, obtained before any cancer treatment. All receptors come from a man aged 35 to 69 with stage I lung adenocarcinoma.

This rearrangement joins TRBV18 to TRBJ2-1; 9 positions agree with TRBD2. This CDR3 comprises 18 residues. Unmatched junction bases numbered 13, after V lost 3 bases and J lost 4 bases. Germline V lookup: CDR1 KGHSH, CDR2 LQKENI. In nucleotides, the CDR3 is TGTGCCAGCTCACCGCGTAGTCCTAGCGGGATAATTTACAATGAGCAGTTCTTC. It specifies CASSPRSPSGIIYNEQFF.

This chain joins TRBV5-1 and TRBJ1-5; 10 bases agree with TRBD1. Germline CDR1 reads SGHRS; CDR2 reads YFSETQ. V was pared by 4 bases and J by 1 base, with 8 bases of the junction left unmatched. The CDR3 extends over 17 amino acids. CDR3 region: CASSPGQGRGSNQPQHF. DNA for the CDR3: TGCGCCAGCAGCCCGGGACAGGGGAGGGGCAGCAATCAGCCCCAGCATTTT.

This clone was seen a few times. J is TRBJ2-2 and V is TRBV11-3; no definite D call. V was trimmed by 5 bases and J by 5 bases, leaving 12 bases between them. Germline assignment: CDR1 SGHNT and CDR2 YENEEA. The CDR3 contains 14 residues. CDR3 protein: CASSQVYGTGELFF. Here the CDR3 DNA reads TGTGCCAGCAGCCAAGTTTATGGGACCGGGGAGCTGTTTTTT.

This chain joins TRBV19 and TRBJ2-5, with 9 nucleotides matching TRBD1. CDR3 size: 15 residues. From germline, CDR1 is LNHDA and CDR2 SQIVND (reference sequence). Germline trimming cut 7 bases from V and 4 bases from J; bases unmatched to any gene: 10. The CDR3 is CASKGPGQGRETQYF. As DNA, the CDR3 is TGTGCCAGTAAGGGGCCGGGACAGGGAAGAGAGACCCAGTACTTC.

The chain carries TRBV29-1 and TRBJ2-4, with 12 positions matching TRBD1. The V and J ends lost 1 base and 11 bases, in that order; junction bases with no gene match: 12. The CDR3 spans 16 residues. In germline, CDR1 is SQVTM, CDR2 ANQGSEA. CDR3 bases: TGCAGCGTTGAAGGAGGGACAGGGGGCTTTGGGGCGGTTCAGTACTTC. It encodes CSVEGGTGGFGAVQYF.

The sample holds a few counts of this clone. CDR3 nucleotides: TGTGCCAGCAGTGAAGTAGGAGGCGGACCCTACGAGCAGTACTTC. Translating gives CASSEVGGGPYEQYF. This chain joins TRBV21-1 and TRBJ2-7; the DNA was not compared with TRBD2, the D call given in the table. TRBV21-1 is classified as a pseudogene. This CDR3 region has 15 residues.

This clone was found a few times. The V and J genes are TRBV5-1 and TRBJ2-3, with a weak D call TRBD2 (6 bases). V dropped 0 bases and J dropped 4 bases, with 12 bases sitting between them. CDR1 SGHRS and CDR2 YFSETQ come from the germline V gene. The CDR3 has 15 residues. CDR3 region: CASSLALSGPDTQYF. The CDR3 coding sequence is TGCGCCAGCAGCTTGGCTCTCAGCGGGCCAGATACGCAGTATTTT.

This clone is classed as large. This sequence joins TRBV19 and TRBJ1-1; no clear D gene. The CDR3 consists of 14 residues. Deletions cut 5 bases from V and 0 bases from J, with 10 bases between. The germline V gene encodes CDR1 LNHDA and CDR2 SQIVND (reference sequence). The DNA for the CDR3 is TGTGCCAGTAGTTTGTGGGATATGAACACTGAAGCTTTCTTT. Translating it yields CASSLWDMNTEAFF.

This clone was observed a handful of times. J is TRBJ2-7 and V is TRBV28; D is unclear. The CDR3 loop spans 12 amino acids. Germline V lookup: CDR1 MDHEN, CDR2 SYDVKM. The V end was cut by 3 bases, the J end by 6 bases, with 9 bases between. CDR3 sequence: CASSFGKPEQYF. In nucleotides, the CDR3 is TGTGCCAGCAGTTTTGGGAAACCCGAGCAGTACTTC.

This clone is categorized as medium-sized. The rearrangement joins TRBV11-3 to TRBJ2-3; 9 nucleotides line up with TRBD1. V gave up 5 bases and J gave up 3 bases; unmatched junction bases: 9. Germline V gene lookup returns CDR1 SGHNT and CDR2 YENEEA. This CDR3 spans 16 amino acids. The CDR3 coding sequence is TGTGCCAGCAGCCCCCGGGACAGGGAAGGAACAGATACGCAGTATTTT. Translating gives CASSPRDREGTDTQYF. Together with reference TRBV11-3 and TRBJ2-3, the CDR3 gives the full variable domain: EAGVVQSPRYKIIEKKQPVAFWCNPISGHNTLYWYLQNLGQGPELLIRYENEEAVDDSQLPKDRFSAERLKGVDSTLKIQPAELGDSAVYLCASSPRDREGTDTQYFGPGTRLTVL.

This clone rates as medium-sized. The chain joins TRBV11-3 to TRBJ2-7; 14 bases line up with TRBD2. Germline V gives CDR1 SGHNT, CDR2 YENEEA. With V trimmed by 3 bases and J by 2 bases, 6 bases remained unmatched. The CDR3 covers 17 residues. CDR3: CASSLTSGGASPYEQYF. The CDR3, as DNA: TGTGCCAGCAGCTTGACTAGCGGGGGGGCGAGTCCCTACGAGCAGTACTTC.

This rearrangement joins TRBV19 to TRBJ1-5, with D perhaps TRBD1 (6 bases). Germline CDR1 is LNHDA and CDR2 is SQIVND (reference sequence). The CDR3 consists of 16 residues. Trimming stripped 7 bases from V and 6 bases from J, with 22 bases between. CDR3 residues: CASNPGALDWSQPQHF. The CDR3 region has the DNA TGTGCCAGTAATCCAGGGGCGCTTGATTGGAGTCAGCCCCAGCATTTT.

V usage is TRBV11-3 and J usage is TRBJ2-5; 10 bases match TRBD2. CDR1 is SGHNT, CDR2 YENEEA, per germline. This CDR3 region has 18 residues. The V gene end was trimmed by 5 bases and the J gene end by 4 bases; junction bases not matched to a gene: 16. The CDR3 DNA reads TGTGCCAGCAGCCCGAGGGGGGAAGCTAGCGGGAGTCGAGAGACCCAGTACTTC. It translates to CASSPRGEASGSRETQYF.

The V and J genes are TRBV5-1 and TRBJ2-2; D tentatively reads TRBD1 or TRBD2 (5 bases each). Trimming took off 3 bases at V and 0 bases at J, with 12 bases between the two ends. CDR1 and CDR2 from the germline V gene are SGHRS and YFSETQ. The CDR3 extends over 16 amino acids. The CDR3 DNA reads TGCGCCAGCAGCTGGGACCCTACTGCGAACACCGGGGAGCTGTTTTTT. This translates into CASSWDPTANTGELFF.

This clone ranks as medium-sized. The chain recombines TRBV6-8 with TRBJ2-1; tentatively, D is TRBD2 (5 bases). V was shortened by 4 bases and J by 4 bases, with 11 bases between the two germline ends. Germline CDR1 is MNHGY and CDR2 is SAAAGT. This CDR3 is 14 amino acids long. The CDR3 spells CASSSTGNYNEQFF. The CDR3 region has the DNA TGTGCCAGCAGTTCAACGGGAAATTACAATGAGCAGTTCTTC.

This clone was seen more than once but under ten times. The V and J genes are TRBV18 and TRBJ1-1; D gene unclear. Looked up from germline, CDR1 is KGHSH and CDR2 is LQKENI. The V gene lost 0 bases and the J gene lost 1 base, with 3 bases spanning the gap. This CDR3 is built from 13 residues. The CDR3 spells CASSPPGNTEAFF. Written as DNA, the CDR3 is TGTGCCAGCTCACCACCAGGGAACACTGAAGCTTTCTTT.

The chain links TRBV11-3 to TRBJ1-2; no firm D call. The germline gives CDR1 SGHNT, CDR2 YENEEA. The CDR3 consists of 14 residues. V was trimmed by 3 bases and J by 8 bases, leaving 16 bases between them. In nucleotides, the CDR3 is TGTGCCAGCAGCTTGAATGAGGGTTTGAACGGCTACACCTTC. Translation: CASSLNEGLNGYTF. Filled out from reference TRBV11-3 and TRBJ1-2, the complete variable domain reads EAGVVQSPRYKIIEKKQPVAFWCNPISGHNTLYWYLQNLGQGPELLIRYENEEAVDDSQLPKDRFSAERLKGVDSTLKIQPAELGDSAVYLCASSLNEGLNGYTFGSGTRLTVV.

By proportion, this clone is medium-sized (0.01 to 0.1%). V usage is TRBV6-8 and J usage is TRBJ1-2; D gene uncertain. Between the trimmed V and J ends, which lost 6 bases and 5 bases, there was a span of 13 bases. The CDR3 loop spans 13 amino acids. Germline CDR1 is MNHGY and CDR2 is SAAAGT. CDR3 region: CASRDGQVYGYTF. The CDR3 bases are TGTGCCAGCAGGGATGGCCAGGTATATGGCTACACCTTC.

The table lists this clone with a few counts. The chain employs TRBV11-3 and TRBJ2-2; 11 positions agree with TRBD2. J was trimmed by 1 base and V by 5 bases; bases with no gene match: 3. The CDR3 extends over 16 amino acids. The germline CDR1 and CDR2 sequences are SGHNT and YENEEA. The CDR3 DNA sequence: TGTGCCAGCAGCCGTGGACTAGCGGGGAACACCGGGGAGCTGTTTTTT. Encoded protein: CASSRGLAGNTGELFF.

This clone is labeled as medium-sized. The chain combines TRBV9 with TRBJ2-3; D ambiguous. Germline assignment: CDR1 SGDLS and CDR2 YYNGEE. The CDR3 totals 13 residues. With 0 bases removed from V and 4 bases from J, the gap between germline ends came to 6 bases. The CDR3 reads CASSVDRPDTQYF. CDR3 in DNA: TGTGCCAGCAGCGTAGACCGGCCAGATACGCAGTATTTT.

The V gene is TRBV19, the J gene TRBJ2-3, with 10 bases identical to TRBD2. The CDR3 is 15 amino acids. Losses at the gene ends were 3 bases for V and 2 bases for J; bases not matched to a gene: 2. Germline CDR1 reads LNHDA; CDR2 reads SQIVND (reference sequence). CDR3 loop: CASSITSGVTDTQYF. CDR3 DNA sequence: TGTGCCAGTAGTATTACTAGCGGGGTCACAGATACGCAGTATTTT.

The V gene is TRBV12-2, the J gene TRBJ1-1; no check of the table's D call, TRBD1, against the DNA was made. TRBV12-2 represents a pseudogene. This CDR3 contains 15 residues. The CDR3 nucleotides are TGTGCTCTTACTGTAATCCCCAGGTCTGGAAAGGGGGCTTTCTTT. Its protein product is CALTVIPRSGKGAFF.